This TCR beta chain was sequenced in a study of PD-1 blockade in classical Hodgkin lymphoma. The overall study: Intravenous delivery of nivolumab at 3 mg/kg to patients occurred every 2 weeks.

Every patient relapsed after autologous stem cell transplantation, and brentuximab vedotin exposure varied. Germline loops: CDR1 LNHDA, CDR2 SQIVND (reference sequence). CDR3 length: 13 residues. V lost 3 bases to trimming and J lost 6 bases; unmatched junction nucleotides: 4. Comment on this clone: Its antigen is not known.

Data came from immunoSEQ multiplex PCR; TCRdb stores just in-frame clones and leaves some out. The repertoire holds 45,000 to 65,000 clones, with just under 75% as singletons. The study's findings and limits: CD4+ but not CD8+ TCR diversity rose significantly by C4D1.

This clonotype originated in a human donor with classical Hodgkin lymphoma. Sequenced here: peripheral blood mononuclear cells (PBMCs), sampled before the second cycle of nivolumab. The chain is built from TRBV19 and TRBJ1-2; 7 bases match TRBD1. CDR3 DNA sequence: TGTGCCAGTAGTATGAACAGGGGAGATGGCTACACCTTC. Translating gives CASSMNRGDGYTF.